This TCR beta chain was identified in a study of T cells after posttransplantation cyclophosphamide. Study results and limitations: Blood and skin or GI T cell repertoires showed limited TRB overlap. Recipient CMV seropositivity and CMV reactivation strongly tracked TRB clonality. Later post-transplant blood repertoires were often dominated by donor CD8+ memory clones.

Note on this clone: Its antigen remains unidentified.

Produced via immunoSEQ multiplex PCR; TCRdb's table is partial and in-frame only. The sample records approximately 11,000 clones, about nine tenths being singletons. Germline-derived CDR1 and CDR2 are MNHNY and SVGAGI (reference sequence). V was cut by 6 bases and J by 3 bases, with 14 bases left in between. This CDR3 comprises 15 residues. Treatment was busulfan-fludarabine conditioning, a marrow graft, and cyclophosphamide on days +3 and +4. Sequenced here: CD4+ T cells sorted from PBMCs, sampled after allogeneic stem cell transplant with posttransplant cyclophosphamide. The chain has TRBV6-6 and TRBJ2-2, with D tentatively TRBD1 (6 bases). The receptor's source is a male patient in his thirties who received an allogeneic stem cell transplant from a related donor, was CMV-positive, and had acute GVHD only. Some T cells may be graft donor cells. CDR3 in amino acids: CASRSTGSHTGELFF. The CDR3 region has the DNA TGTGCCAGCAGAAGTACAGGGTCCCACACCGGGGAGCTGTTTTTT.